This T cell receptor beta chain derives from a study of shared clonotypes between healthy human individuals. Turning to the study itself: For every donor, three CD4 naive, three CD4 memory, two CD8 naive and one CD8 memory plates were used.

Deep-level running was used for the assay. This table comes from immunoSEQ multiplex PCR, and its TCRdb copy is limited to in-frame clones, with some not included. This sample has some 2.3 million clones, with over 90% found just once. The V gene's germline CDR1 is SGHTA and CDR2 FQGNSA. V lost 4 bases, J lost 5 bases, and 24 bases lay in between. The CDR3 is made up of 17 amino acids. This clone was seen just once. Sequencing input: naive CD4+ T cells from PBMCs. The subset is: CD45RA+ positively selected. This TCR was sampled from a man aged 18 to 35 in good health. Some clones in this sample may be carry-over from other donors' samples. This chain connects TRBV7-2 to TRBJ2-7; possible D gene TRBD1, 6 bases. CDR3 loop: CASSSPGTLGPRHEQYF. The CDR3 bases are TGTGCCAGCAGCTCCCCCGGGACACTCGGCCCCAGGCACGAGCAGTACTTC.